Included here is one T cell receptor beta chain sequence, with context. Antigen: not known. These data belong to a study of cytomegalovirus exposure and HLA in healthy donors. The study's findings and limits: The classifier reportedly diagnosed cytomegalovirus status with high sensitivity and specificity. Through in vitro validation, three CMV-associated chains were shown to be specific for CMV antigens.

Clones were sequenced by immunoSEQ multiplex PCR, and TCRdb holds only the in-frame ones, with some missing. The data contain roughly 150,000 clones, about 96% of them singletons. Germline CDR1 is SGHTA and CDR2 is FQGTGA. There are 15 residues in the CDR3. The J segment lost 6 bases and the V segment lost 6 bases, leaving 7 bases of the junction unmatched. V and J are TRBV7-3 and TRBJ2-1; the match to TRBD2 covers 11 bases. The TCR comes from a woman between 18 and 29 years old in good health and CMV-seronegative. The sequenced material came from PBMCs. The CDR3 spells CASSPTTSGANEQFF. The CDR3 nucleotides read TGTGCCAGCAGTCCGACGACTAGCGGGGCCAATGAGCAGTTCTTC.